Below are 21 T cell receptor beta chains sequenced from a single sample in a study of circulating tumor DNA in untreated peripheral T-cell lymphoma. Method: immunoSEQ multiplex PCR; TCRdb's copy keeps in-frame clones and lacks some. The sample holds more than 5,500 clones; around three quarters are singletons and the top ten take approximately 30%. The sequenced material came from tumor tissue. Receptors were obtained from a human donor with peripheral T-cell lymphoma.

The genes are TRBV28 and TRBJ1-2; D is possibly TRBD1 (6 bases). This CDR3 region has 12 residues. V was pared by 6 bases and J by 2 bases, with 7 bases between. Germline loops: CDR1 MDHEN, CDR2 SYDVKM. CDR3 residues: CASRQGNYGYTF. Here the CDR3 DNA reads TGTGCCAGCAGGCAGGGGAACTATGGCTACACCTTC.

This chain uses TRBV19 with TRBJ1-3; D ambiguous. CDR3 length equals 13 residues. Germline V gene data show CDR1 as LNHDA and CDR2 as SQIVND (reference sequence). The V gene lost 10 bases and the J gene lost 2 bases, with 12 bases spanning the gap. The CDR3 DNA follows: TGTGCCACCCAAACTGGGGCTGGAAACACCATATATTTT. As protein: CATQTGAGNTIYF.

This clone was counted a few times. V and J are TRBV25-1 and TRBJ1-5; D call uncertain. The CDR3 is 13 residues long. V was trimmed by 3 bases and J by 3 bases, leaving 6 bases between them. Germline CDR1 and CDR2: MGHDK and SYGVNS. The CDR3 sequence is CASSDQINQPQHF. Here the CDR3 DNA reads TGTGCCAGCAGTGATCAGATCAATCAGCCCCAGCATTTT. Full variable domain (rest looked up from reference TRBV25-1 and TRBJ1-5): EADIYQTPRYLVIGTGKKITLECSQTMGHDKMYWYQQDPGMELHLIHYSYGVNSTEKGDLSSESTVSRIRTEHFPLTLESARPSHTSQYLCASSDQINQPQHFGDGTRLSIL.

The V gene is TRBV6-8, the J gene TRBJ1-5, with D perhaps TRBD1 (5 bases). Per the germline V gene, CDR1 is MNHGY and CDR2 is SAAAGT. The CDR3 totals 16 residues. Trimming cost V 0 bases and J 3 bases, with 12 bases left between them. The CDR3 DNA reads TGTGCCAGCAGTTACTCAGCCGGGGCTTCCAATCAGCCCCAGCATTTT. Its translation: CASSYSAGASNQPQHF.

The gene calls are TRBV11-3 and TRBJ2-5; 8 nucleotides agree with TRBD2. Germline lookup yields CDR1 SGHNT and CDR2 YENEEA. V dropped 6 bases and J dropped 4; count of bases not matched to a gene: 10. The length of the CDR3 is 15 residues. CDR3 DNA: TGTGCCAGCAGTTCTGGAAGCGCGGGGGGAGAGACCCAGTACTTC. Residues: CASSSGSAGGETQYF.

The gene calls are TRBV28 and TRBJ2-3; 8 nucleotides line up with TRBD1. The CDR3 runs 15 residues. V was pared by 5 bases and J by 4 bases, with 8 bases of the junction left unmatched. CDR1 is MDHEN, CDR2 SYDVKM, per germline. CDR3 region: CASSPRTGRPDTQYF. The CDR3 DNA is TGTGCCAGCAGTCCCCGGACAGGGCGGCCAGATACGCAGTATTTT. Full variable domain (missing parts from reference TRBV28 and TRBJ2-3): DVKVTQSSRYLVKRTGEKVFLECVQDMDHENMFWYRQDPGLGLRLIYFSYDVKMKEKGDIPEGYSVSREKKERFSLILESASTNQTSMYLCASSPRTGRPDTQYFGPGTRLTVL.

This rearrangement joins TRBV29-1 to TRBJ2-7; tentatively, D is TRBD1 (5 bases). This CDR3 has 12 residues. Germline CDR1 and CDR2: SQVTM and ANQGSEA. Trimming left V 4 bases short and J 2 bases short, with 9 bases between. DNA of the CDR3: TGCAGCGTTGGGGGCGGAACCTACGAGCAGTACTTC. This sequence encodes CSVGGGTYEQYF.

The J gene is TRBJ1-3, the V gene TRBV30; D unclear. Germline V gives CDR1 GTSNPN, CDR2 SVGIG (reference sequence). The CDR3 is 15 residues long. With 0 bases removed from V and 1 base from J, the gap between germline ends came to 10 bases. CDR3 sequence reads: CAWSVPNQSGNTIYF. The CDR3 coding sequence is TGTGCCTGGAGTGTACCGAATCAGTCTGGAAACACCATATATTTT.

The chain joins TRBV19 to TRBJ1-1; unclear D gene. Between the trimmed V and J ends, which lost 5 bases and 3 bases, there was a span of 16 bases. The germline V gene has CDR1 LNHDA and CDR2 SQIVND (reference sequence). This CDR3 contains 15 residues. CDR3 region: CASSALDRDYTEAFF. In DNA, the CDR3 is TGTGCCAGTAGTGCCCTAGATCGAGATTACACTGAAGCTTTCTTT.

This clone was observed a few times. V and J are TRBV19 and TRBJ1-4, with TRBD1 matching 7 bases. Trimming at V came to 8 bases and at J to 8 bases, leaving 11 bases not matched to a gene. The CDR3 covers 14 residues. Germline lookup yields CDR1 LNHDA and CDR2 SQIVND (reference sequence). This CDR3 is CASDATGNDEKLFF. Written as DNA, the CDR3 is TGTGCCAGTGACGCGACAGGGAATGACGAAAAACTGTTTTTT.

The chain couples TRBV30 to TRBJ1-5; D call uncertain. The CDR3 sequence is 13 residues long. V shed 5 bases and J shed 2 bases, with 10 bases lying between them. The germline V gene has CDR1 GTSNPN and CDR2 SVGIG (reference sequence). This CDR3 reads CAWGSGGNQPQHF. The CDR3 DNA follows: TGTGCCTGGGGATCAGGCGGCAATCAGCCCCAGCATTTT. Based on the CDR3 plus reference TRBV30 and TRBJ1-5, the full variable domain is SQTIHQWPATLVQPVGSPLSLECTVEGTSNPNLYWYRQAAGRGLQLLFYSVGIGQISSEVPQNLSASRPQDRQFILSSKKLLLSDSGFYLCAWGSGGNQPQHFGDGTRLSIL.

V usage is TRBV6-8 and J usage is TRBJ1-5, with D possibly TRBD1 on 6 matching bases. The CDR3 contains 16 residues. Trimming pared 2 bases from V and 6 bases from J, leaving 17 bases between. CDR1 and CDR2 (germline): MNHGY, SAAAGT. The DNA for the CDR3 is TGTGCCAGCAGTTACCCGGGACAAGGGGCTTCTCAGCCCCAGCATTTT. Residues: CASSYPGQGASQPQHF.

V gene TRBV30 combines with J gene TRBJ1-6; perhaps TRBD1 as D (5 bases). The V gene lost 4 bases and the J gene lost 9 bases, with 10 bases spanning the gap. The CDR3 covers 12 residues. From germline, CDR1 is GTSNPN and CDR2 SVGIG (reference sequence). CDR3 DNA: TGTGCCTGGACCTGGGGCTTTTCACCCCTCCACTTT. The encoded protein is CAWTWGFSPLHF.

The chain carries TRBV11-3 and TRBJ2-2; TRBD1 agrees at 8 bases. The CDR3 loop spans 15 amino acids. From germline, CDR1 is SGHNT and CDR2 YENEEA. After removal of 3 bases from V and 4 bases from J, the junction contained 4 bases not matched to a gene. The CDR3 nucleotides are TGTGCCAGCAGCTTGACAGGGGTCCTCACCGGGGAGCTGTTTTTT. Its protein is CASSLTGVLTGELFF.

This clone was seen only a few times. This sequence joins TRBV6-8 and TRBJ1-2; possible D gene TRBD1, 5 bases. V was pared by 6 bases and J by 8 bases, with 13 bases between. CDR3 length equals 12 residues. Looked up from germline, CDR1 is MNHGY and CDR2 is SAAAGT. The CDR3 DNA is TGTGCCAGCAGGGACGGGGCTGGCGGCTACACCTTC. Its protein product is CASRDGAGGYTF.

The chain recombines TRBV1 with TRBJ1-1. TRBV1 is marked as a pseudogene. This CDR3 spans 14 amino acids. This CDR3 reads CASSQVYLEGEAFF. In nucleotides, the CDR3 is TGCGCCAGCAGCCAAGTCTACCTCGAGGGTGAAGCTTTCTTT.

CDR3 bases: TGTGCCAGCAGTTACGACGAGTACGAGCAGTACTTC. Translating it yields CASSYDEYEQYF. The chain has TRBV6-8 and TRBJ2-7; unclear D gene. V was clipped by 2 bases and J by 4 bases, with 6 bases between them. Germline V gives CDR1 MNHGY, CDR2 SAAAGT. The CDR3 spans 12 residues.

This rearrangement joins TRBV5-1 to TRBJ2-7, with D perhaps matching TRBD1 (5 bases). From germline, CDR1 is SGHRS and CDR2 YFSETQ. Trimming removed 0 bases from V and 7 bases from J, with 20 bases in between. The CDR3 sequence is 16 residues long. The CDR3 loop is CASSLEPVTGLGEQYF. The CDR3 DNA is TGCGCCAGCAGCTTGGAGCCGGTCACAGGCCTTGGGGAGCAGTACTTC.

This clone was observed once. The chain employs TRBV28 and TRBJ1-2; unclear D gene. Trimming shortened V by 5 bases and J by 2 bases, and 6 bases separated the two germline ends. Germline CDR1 is MDHEN and CDR2 is SYDVKM. This CDR3 region has 12 residues. The CDR3 is CASSNINYGYTF. The CDR3 DNA reads TGTGCCAGCAGTAACATAAACTATGGCTACACCTTC.

V is TRBV28 and J is TRBJ2-3; tentative D call: TRBD2 (6 bases). CDR3 size: 15 residues. With 2 bases removed from V and 4 bases from J, the gap between germline ends came to 13 bases. Looked up from germline, CDR1 is MDHEN and CDR2 is SYDVKM. CDR3 residues: CASSLGRELADTQYF. Here the CDR3 DNA reads TGTGCCAGCAGTTTAGGTCGGGAGTTGGCAGATACGCAGTATTTT.

This chain uses TRBV28 with TRBJ2-6; D not certain. The germline V gene encodes CDR1 MDHEN and CDR2 SYDVKM. V gave up 5 bases and J gave up 4 bases, with 9 bases separating them. The CDR3 sequence is 14 residues long. The CDR3 sequence: CASSGGSGANVLTF. CDR3 nucleotides: TGTGCCAGCAGTGGTGGGTCAGGGGCCAACGTCCTGACTTTC.